This T cell receptor (beta chain) is from a study of blood T cell repertoires in COVID-19. Authors' analysis steps: Using reference gene primer amplification, nucleated cell counts were estimated. The assay was immunoSEQ multiplex PCR, and TCRdb's table has in-frame clones only and misses some. That table is the source of V, J and clone size, and D and trimming were worked out from the DNA. The table lists a few hundred thousand clones, 84% of them singletons, with less than 20% in the top ten. Trimming took 2 bases from V and 6 from J, leaving 13 bases between them. Germline lookup yields CDR1 MDHEN and CDR2 SYDVKM. The CDR3 loop spans 15 amino acids.

This clonotype was obtained from a person aged 65 to 85 with COVID-19, enrolled during active disease. Sequenced input: peripheral blood. This chain links TRBV28 with TRBJ1-4; tentative D call: TRBD1 (5 bases). CDR3 residues: CASSLGAGSDEKLFF. CDR3 DNA sequence: TGTGCCAGCAGTTTAGGGGCAGGCTCCGATGAAAAACTGTTTTTT.